This T cell receptor beta chain was obtained from a study of monozygotic twins with cystic fibrosis. Notes on the study in general: J usage was most co-twin-similar in 8 of 16 pairs, V in 13. Nucleotide-identical clonotype sharing was significantly higher within monozygotic CF twin pairs than between unrelated CF individuals.

The CDR3 runs to 14 residues. The germline CDR1 and CDR2 sequences are SGDLS and YYNGEE. V dropped 0 bases and J dropped 1 base, with 7 bases sitting between them. Remarks on this clone: Its antigen is not known.

Data came from immunoSEQ multiplex PCR; TCRdb stores just in-frame clones and leaves some out. The repertoire holds 30,000 to 45,000 clones, with 84% as singletons. The sequenced sample was blood. The sequence was obtained from a girl aged 2-15 years with cystic fibrosis. The V call is TRBV9, the J call TRBJ2-5, with D uncertain. In DNA form, the CDR3 reads TGTGCCAGCAGCGTAGCGCTGTCCCAAGAGACCCAGTACTTC. Residues: CASSVALSQETQYF.